These T cell receptor beta chains were read from a single sample in a study of T-cell memory formation after mild COVID-19. TCRdb reanalysed the 5' RACE reads using MiXCR and keeps one entry per CDR3 protein. The table has 140,000 to 150,000 distinct CDR3 sequences, under 30% seen once. The sequenced sample consisted of PBMCs or a T cell subset sorted from them (not recorded which). Source of these receptors: an adult woman who had mild COVID-19 (a few samples of this study predate the infection). Cell type and time point are not known. Both conserved end residues are part of each CDR3. Fields, in order: D gene, J gene, clone size, V gene, CDR3 protein, CDR3 DNA. D genes are given only for firm matches. Only some rows state a clone size, as once, few, many or a class for expanded clones.

>NA|TRBJ2-2|NA|TRBV11-2
CASSRFYSPTGEAGTGELFF
TGTGCCAGCAGCCGATTTTACTCCCCAACAGGGGAAGCGGGCACCGGGGAGCTGTTTTTT
>NA|TRBJ1-3|few|TRBV4-1
CASSLGQSSGNTIYF
TGCGCCAGCAGCCTCGGACAGAGCTCTGGAAACACCATATATTTT
>TRBD2|TRBJ2-2|NA|TRBV7-2
CASSPTSGLNTGELFF
TGTGCCAGCAGCCCTACTAGCGGTCTCAACACCGGGGAGCTGTTTTTT
>NA|TRBJ2-1|few|TRBV11-2
CASSPYPGGRSDEQFF
TGTGCCAGCAGCCCATATCCCGGGGGCCGGTCCGATGAGCAGTTCTTC
>NA|TRBJ1-1|NA|TRBV20-1
CSARIWNTEAFF
TGCAGTGCTAGAATCTGGAACACTGAAGCTTTCTTT
>TRBD2|TRBJ2-3|many|TRBV6-1
CASRDTSAFGDTQYF
TGTGCCAGCAGGGATACTAGCGCCTTTGGGGATACGCAGTATTTT
>NA|TRBJ2-6|NA|TRBV12-3/TRBV12-4
CASSSLTGHVANVLTF
TGTGCCAGCAGTTCACTTACAGGGCACGTGGCCAACGTCCTGACTTTC
>NA|TRBJ2-7|NA|TRBV13
CASSLGEYEQYF
TGTGCCAGCAGCTTAGGCGAGTACGAGCAGTACTTC
>NA|TRBJ1-2|NA|TRBV19
CATVTDYGYTF
TGTGCCACCGTGACGGACTATGGCTACACCTTC
>TRBD1|TRBJ2-7|NA|TRBV7-8
CASSFPLDRGLYEQYF
TGTGCCAGCAGCTTCCCCCTGGACAGGGGGCTTTACGAGCAGTACTTC
>NA|TRBJ2-1|NA|TRBV6-4
CASSDFEFNEQFF
TGTGCCAGCAGTGACTTCGAGTTTAATGAGCAGTTCTTC
>NA|TRBJ2-5|NA|TRBV29-1
CSVGGTLVDRETQYF
TGCAGCGTTGGGGGGACTCTTGTCGACCGGGAGACCCAGTACTTC
>TRBD1|TRBJ2-7|NA|TRBV6-2/TRBV6-3
CASSQSTGVPHEQYF
TGTGCCAGCAGTCAATCTACAGGGGTTCCACACGAGCAGTACTTC
>TRBD2|TRBJ2-2|NA|TRBV3-1
CASSSGLVTNTGELFF
TGTGCCAGCAGCTCGGGACTAGTAACTAACACCGGGGAGCTGTTTTTT
>NA|TRBJ2-1|NA|TRBV7-8
CASSLVQGSADEQFF
TGTGCCAGCAGCTTAGTGCAGGGGAGTGCGGATGAGCAGTTCTTC
>NA|TRBJ1-1|few|TRBV7-9
CASWGPGDTEAFF
TGTGCCAGCTGGGGCCCGGGGGACACTGAAGCTTTCTTT
>NA|TRBJ1-2|NA|TRBV12-3/TRBV12-4
CASSLSPGRVKNYGYTF
TGTGCCAGCAGTTTATCTCCAGGTAGAGTGAAGAACTATGGCTACACCTTC
>NA|TRBJ2-3|few|TRBV9
CASSVGGGAASTDTQYF
TGTGCCAGCAGCGTAGGTGGCGGGGCTGCTAGCACAGATACGCAGTATTTT
>TRBD1|TRBJ2-7|NA|TRBV20-1
CSARVTGGYEQYF
TGCAGTGCTAGAGTTACAGGGGGCTACGAGCAGTACTTC
>NA|TRBJ2-7|few|TRBV3-1
CASSRREWSPYEQYF
TGTGCCAGCAGCCGCAGGGAGTGGTCCCCCTACGAGCAGTACTTC
>NA|TRBJ1-1|few|TRBV4-1
CASRGPGVTEAFF
TGCGCCAGCAGGGGCCCAGGAGTGACTGAAGCTTTCTTT
>TRBD1|TRBJ1-1|NA|TRBV7-6
CASRDRGDTEAFF
TGTGCCAGCAGGGACAGGGGTGACACTGAAGCTTTCTTT
>NA|TRBJ2-7|many|TRBV6-5
CASSYGPGGGYEQYF
TGTGCCAGCAGTTACGGCCCAGGGGGAGGATACGAGCAGTACTTC
>NA|TRBJ1-6|few|TRBV4-3
CASSQDRLAGNSPLHF
TGCGCCAGCAGCCAAGATCGGTTGGCAGGGAATTCACCCCTCCACTTT
>NA|TRBJ1-2|few|TRBV25-1
CASSPPGLYGYTF
TGTGCCAGCAGTCCCCCTGGACTGTATGGCTACACCTTC
>TRBD1|TRBJ2-7|NA|TRBV6-2/TRBV6-3
CASSPATGESYEQYF
TGTGCCAGCAGTCCTGCGACAGGGGAGTCCTACGAGCAGTACTTC
>TRBD1|TRBJ1-2|few|TRBV7-9
CASSGPGGADYGYTF
TGTGCCAGCAGCGGACCAGGGGGCGCGGACTATGGCTACACCTTC
>NA|TRBJ2-3|NA|TRBV6-5
CASGLYRTDTQYF
TGTGCCAGCGGTCTATACCGCACAGATACGCAGTATTTT
>NA|TRBJ2-7|few|TRBV6-5
CASSYSPGAYEQYF
TGTGCCAGCAGTTACTCGCCGGGCGCCTACGAGCAGTACTTC
>TRBD1|TRBJ1-6|NA|TRBV9
CASSVGGGDRTLHF
TGTGCCAGCAGCGTAGGAGGAGGGGACAGGACCCTCCACTTT
>TRBD2|TRBJ2-5|few|TRBV7-2
CASSFLTSGKETQYF
TGTGCCAGCAGCTTTTTGACTAGCGGTAAAGAGACCCAGTACTTC
>NA|TRBJ2-1|few|TRBV5-1
CASSPVVWPTRSNEQFF
TGCGCCAGCAGCCCCGTCGTATGGCCGACCCGATCTAATGAGCAGTTCTTC
>NA|TRBJ2-2|few|TRBV24-1
CATSDLRLGTGELFF
TGTGCCACCAGTGATCTCCGACTAGGTACCGGGGAGCTGTTTTTT
>NA|TRBJ1-1|NA|TRBV7-9
CASSRRQEDTEAFF
TGTGCCAGCAGCCGGAGGCAGGAGGACACTGAAGCTTTCTTT
>NA|TRBJ1-1|NA|TRBV5-4
CASSPNSGRTAFF
TGTGCCAGCAGCCCCAATTCGGGTAGGACGGCTTTCTTT
>NA|TRBJ2-7|NA|TRBV27
CASRPGTEYEQYF
TGTGCCAGCAGACCCGGGACTGAGTACGAGCAGTACTTC
>TRBD2|TRBJ2-3|few|TRBV20-1
CSAPPLAGGTDTQYF
TGCAGTGCACCTCCTTTAGCGGGGGGGACAGATACGCAGTATTTT
>NA|TRBJ2-5|NA|TRBV24-1
CATSDLGQQETQYF
TGTGCCACCAGTGATTTGGGACAGCAAGAGACCCAGTACTTC
>NA|TRBJ2-1|few|TRBV29-1
CSVEGLAYNEQFF
TGCAGCGTTGAAGGACTAGCCTACAATGAGCAGTTCTTC
>TRBD2|TRBJ2-1|NA|TRBV7-2
CASSLTSGRSSEQFF
TGTGCCAGCAGCTTGACTAGCGGGAGAAGTAGTGAGCAGTTCTTC
>NA|TRBJ2-5|few|TRBV7-9
CASSFPSALGGQETQYF
TGTGCCAGCAGCTTCCCTAGCGCCTTGGGGGGCCAAGAGACCCAGTACTTC
>TRBD2|TRBJ2-7|few|TRBV28
CASSLSGGAEQYF
TGTGCCAGCAGTTTATCCGGGGGGGCCGAGCAGTACTTC